The 4 T cell receptor beta chains below come from one sample, sequenced in a study of T cells in women clearing cervical HPV infection. The assay was immunoSEQ multiplex PCR, and TCRdb's table has in-frame clones only and misses some. This table holds about 23,000 clones. Sequenced input: blood buffy coat. The receptors shown here come from a woman between 18 and 70 years old with a cervical HPV16 infection that either progressed to CIN3+ or cleared (not recorded which).

To note about this clone: The sequence runs out 3 residues before the end of the CDR3; the remainder is reconstructed from the germline J gene. The chain uses TRBV20-1 and TRBJ2-5; 7 bases are shared with TRBD2. The germline gives CDR1 DFQATT, CDR2 SNEGSKA (reference sequence). With 2 bases clipped from V and 1 base from J, the junction kept 7 bases outside the gene matches. This CDR3 comprises 15 residues. CDR3 sequence reads: CSARYAGGGQETQYF. The sequenced CDR3 bases are TGCAGTGCTAGATACGCGGGCGGGGGCCAAGAGACC.

By frequency, this clone is medium-sized (0.01 to 0.1%). The sequence runs out 3 residues before the end of the CDR3; the remainder is reconstructed from the germline J gene. The gene calls are TRBV10-3 and TRBJ1-1; D is undetermined. The CDR3 is 13 residues long. Germline lookup yields CDR1 ENHRY and CDR2 SYGVKD. V was trimmed by 8 bases and J by 3 bases, leaving 13 bases between them. The CDR3 bases that were read are TGTGCCATCCAAGACAACTCCGACACTGAA. The encoded protein is CAIQDNSDTE. The entire CDR3 sequence reads CAIQDNSDTEAFF.

For this clone: The read ends 3 residues early relative to the CDR3; the germline J gene fills the gap. The chain employs TRBV2 and TRBJ2-2; D unresolved. Germline CDR1 and CDR2: SNHLY and FYNNEI. V was trimmed by 2 bases and J by 1 base, leaving 8 bases between them. The CDR3 has 15 residues. The CDR3 DNA, read in part, is TGTGCCAGCAGTGAACTTAGATTGAACACCGGGGAG. It is translated as CASSELRLNTGE. The entire CDR3 reads CASSELRLNTGELFF.

Comments on this clone: The read falls 3 residues short of the CDR3 end, and the missing part is taken from the germline J gene. The chain has TRBV11-2 and TRBJ1-2; D possibly corresponds to TRBD1 (5 bases). This CDR3 region has 14 residues. With 3 bases removed from V and 6 bases from J, the gap between germline ends came to 14 bases. Germline V gives CDR1 SGHAT, CDR2 FQNNGV. The part of the CDR3 DNA that was read is TGTGCCAGCAGCTTGGAAAGGACGGGGGATGGC. Protein sequence: CASSLERTGDG. The full CDR3 protein reads CASSLERTGDGYTF.